This T cell receptor beta chain was captured by sequencing in a study of T cells in Graves' hyperthyroidism and ophthalmopathy (dated by TCRdb to 2018 to 2020). Regarding the study in general: Peripheral blood was collected at initial diagnosis, before any treatment. To identify distinguishing TCR V-J signatures, a discovery cohort of 95 to 100 patients was used, comprising 43 with Graves' ophthalmopathy and 55 to 65 with stable Graves' hyperthyroidism. An independent validation cohort of under 20 hyperthyroidism patients and over 15 patients who later progressed to ophthalmopathy tested prospective prediction of ophthalmopathy. For training and testing, the 95 to 100 patients in the discovery cohort were randomly divided in a 7:3 ratio. In addition, the study compared T-cell repertoires in thyroid tissue and in blood from several Graves' hyperthyroidism patients. After blood sampling, hyperthyroidism patients were treated with methimazole at a starting dose of 30 mg daily, and ophthalmopathy patients were treated with high-dose intravenous methylprednisolone. The paper reports TCR Vbeta CDR3 sequencing of some 140 peripheral blood samples: under 45 ophthalmopathy, roughly 80 hyperthyroidism and 17 progressor patients. Results and caveats for the whole study, not just this receptor: No statistical method was used to set the sample size in advance, and investigators knew the group allocation. In cross-validation, a model built on a 13 V-J signature told ophthalmopathy apart from stable hyperthyroidism with approximately 90% sensitivity and roughly 81% specificity, and in testing the same model reached 80%/75%. Most expanded thyroid clonotypes (frequency above 0.001) were also detected in blood, a finding suggesting that blood repertoires may reflect thyroid immune responses. In validation, progression to ophthalmopathy was predicted by the model with around 70% sensitivity and 72.22% specificity, a median of approximately 6.5 months before onset.

The sample holds a few counts of this clonotype. The antigen this receptor binds is unknown. No quality values exist for individual bases; no much larger clone is one base distant. Including the terminal cysteine and phenylalanine, the CDR3 comprises 12 residues. The entry retains the CDR3 DNA only, 36 bases that are in frame from base 1. After removal of 8 bases from V and 7 bases from J, the junction retains 5 bases not matched to a gene. Based on the germline V gene, the CDR1 and CDR2 sequences are MNHEY and SVGAGI. Amplification of TCR beta CDR3 regions was carried out from RNA transcripts. For the first round of RT-PCR on the TCR CDR3, the HTBI primer set was used together with the Qiagen OneStep RT-PCR kit. A second multiplex PCR round built the libraries, followed by size selection and purification. Libraries were sequenced paired-end with 100 bp reads on an Illumina HiSeq2000. The original pipeline was this. SOAPnuke was used to process the raw data, removing reads that contained adapters or uncalled bases, had a mean Phred below 15, or lacked an exact match to the constant primer or identifier. COPE v1.2.5 was used to merge the high-quality paired reads, and each unique nucleotide sequence was defined as a clonotype. MiTCR v1.1 was used to align clonotypes to the IMGT TRBV, TRBD and TRBJ reference segments. Analysis was restricted to V-J combinations with a frequency above 0.0001, which covered over 98% of repertoires. A TCS score was defined as the ratio between F50 (clonal expansion) and ExV (chaos), using BLOSUM62-based TCRdist between CDR3 peptides within each V-J. Welch's t-statistics and random forest reduced 500 to 550 V-J features to some 14, which were used in a naive Bayes classifier (R e1071). Thyroid-blood repertoire similarity was quantified with the Morisita-Horn index. TCRdb reworked the public reads: Q25 trimming with fastp, MiXCR clone assembly, productive beta chains retained. Each record represents a unique CDR3 protein, reported with the most common genes and DNA among its rows. TCRdb's processing, not the study's, gives the V and J calls here. The table for this sample lists hundreds of thousands of distinct CDR3 sequences; more than 30% of them were counted only once. 8.9% of the sample rests with the top ten.

Stable Graves' hyperthyroidism was defined as the absence of progression to ophthalmopathy over 18 months of follow-up. Hyperthyroidism patients were aged 18 to 65 years and newly diagnosed, with disease duration of less than 2 months. Patients with uncontrolled infections, other autoimmune diseases, pregnancy or lactation were excluded. Diagnoses were established on the basis of clinical symptoms, serum thyroxine and TRAb, thyroid ultrasound, and orbital computed tomography. Ficoll-Paque density gradient centrifugation was used to isolate PBMCs from under 11 ml of fresh peripheral blood. Total RNA was extracted with Trizol reagent, and quality was checked on an Agilent 2100 Bioanalyzer.

The receptor's source is a man aged 18 to 29 with Graves' hyperthyroidism. Sequencing was done on a sample of blood. This sequence uses TRBV6-5 and TRBJ2-7, with 10 junctional bases fitting TRBD1. DNA sequence: TGTGCCAGCGAGGACAGGGGGAGAGAGCAGTACTTC. This gives the protein CASEDRGREQYF.